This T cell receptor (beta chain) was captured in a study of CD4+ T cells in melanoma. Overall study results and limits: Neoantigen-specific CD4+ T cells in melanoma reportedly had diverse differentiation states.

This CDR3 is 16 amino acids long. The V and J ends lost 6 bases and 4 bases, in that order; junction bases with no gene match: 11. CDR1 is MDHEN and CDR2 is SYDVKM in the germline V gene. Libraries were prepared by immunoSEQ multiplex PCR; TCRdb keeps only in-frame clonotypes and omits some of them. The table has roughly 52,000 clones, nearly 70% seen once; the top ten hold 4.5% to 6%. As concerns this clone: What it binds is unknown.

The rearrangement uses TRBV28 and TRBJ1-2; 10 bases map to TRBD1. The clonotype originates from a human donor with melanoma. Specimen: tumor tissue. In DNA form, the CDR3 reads TGTGCCAGCAGCTACCTCCGGGACAGGGGCCCCTATGGCTACACCTTC. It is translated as CASSYLRDRGPYGYTF.